A selection of T cell receptor beta chains follows, all from one sample in a study of blood T cell repertoires in COVID-19. Sequencing was performed with immunoSEQ multiplex PCR; in TCRdb, only in-frame clones are kept and a portion is missing. The sample carries 97,000 or so clones, around 84% recorded once. The sample was peripheral blood. The receptors stem from a man aged 50-60 years with active or convalescent COVID-19. The CDR3 runs from the conserved cysteine through the conserved F or W. The order of the fields is V gene, J gene, CDR3 protein.

V: TRBV27
J: TRBJ2-5
CDR3: CASSSRQGAKTQYF

V: TRBV6-5
J: TRBJ2-7
CDR3: CASSYGIAMAYEQYF

V: TRBV9
J: TRBJ1-5
CDR3: CASSAGEGTGFNQPQHF

V: TRBV2
J: TRBJ2-7
CDR3: CASSEGQGINYEQYF

V: TRBV6-1
J: TRBJ2-1
CDR3: CASSEGRLNYNEQFF

V: TRBV15
J: TRBJ1-5
CDR3: CATSREDTSSQPQHF

V: TRBV13
J: TRBJ1-3
CDR3: CASSLRQSSGNTIYF

V: TRBV20-1
J: TRBJ1-5
CDR3: CSASETGAHF

V: TRBV2
J: TRBJ2-5
CDR3: CASSESRAGGRETQYF

V: TRBV5-1
J: TRBJ2-2
CDR3: CASSQDSVGGELFF

V: TRBV7-7
J: TRBJ2-3
CDR3: CASSLSGGQDTQYF

V: TRBV1
J: TRBJ2-2
CDR3: CTSSHPNDTGELFF

V: TRBV18
J: TRBJ2-2
CDR3: CASSPAVGLAGDSDTGELFF

V: TRBV27
J: TRBJ1-5
CDR3: CASRPTRNQPQHF

V: TRBV25-1
J: TRBJ1-6
CDR3: CASSSRVDPHNSPLHF

V: TRBV28
J: TRBJ1-1
CDR3: CASSPPTGTNTEAFF

V: TRBV24-1
J: TRBJ2-1
CDR3: CATEGQGAGEQFF

V: TRBV19
J: TRBJ2-5
CDR3: CASSMASGGETQYF

V: TRBV19
J: TRBJ2-1
CDR3: CASSRIEGHNEQFF

V: TRBV21-1
J: TRBJ2-7
CDR3: CASIFNHEQYF

V: TRBV18
J: TRBJ1-5
CDR3: CASSPSGPYSNQPQHF

V: TRBV13
J: TRBJ1-3
CDR3: CASSLRQVGNTIYF

V: TRBV6-5
J: TRBJ2-3
CDR3: CASTLTGTDTQYF

V: TRBV3-1/TRBV3-2
J: TRBJ2-7
CDR3: CASSQELGRSYEQYF

V: TRBV7-9
J: TRBJ2-7
CDR3: CASSTPTGVAYEQYF

V: TRBV2
J: TRBJ2-5
CDR3: CASSGLAGGQETQYF

V: TRBV12-3/TRBV12-4
J: TRBJ2-3
CDR3: CASCGGGHTQYF

V: TRBV9
J: TRBJ2-7
CDR3: CASSVGQDRLYEQYF

V: TRBV14
J: TRBJ2-6
CDR3: CASSRAGANVLTF

V: TRBV28
J: TRBJ1-2
CDR3: CASSDSSRGYTF

V: TRBV2
J: TRBJ2-7
CDR3: CASTAGTYKTEQYF

V: TRBV11-2
J: TRBJ1-4
CDR3: CASSYGTEEKLFF

V: TRBV5-1
J: TRBJ2-3
CDR3: CASANGGVSTDTQYF

V: TRBV7-9
J: TRBJ2-1
CDR3: CAGSGGDYNEQFF

V: TRBV29-1
J: TRBJ2-1
CDR3: CSVEDPGQSPQFF

V: TRBV10-2
J: TRBJ1-1
CDR3: CASSDTQGAWTEAFF

V: TRBV18
J: TRBJ2-7
CDR3: CASSPRGGGFDEQYF

V: TRBV5-1
J: TRBJ1-6
CDR3: CASSRGTGGSESPLHF

V: TRBV10-1
J: TRBJ2-2
CDR3: CASKWTSGGPANTGELFF

V: TRBV12-3/TRBV12-4
J: TRBJ1-4
CDR3: CASSLGDREKLFF

V: TRBV11-2
J: TRBJ1-4
CDR3: CASSFRQGREKLFF

V: TRBV9
J: TRBJ1-2
CDR3: CASTAGGCYGYTF